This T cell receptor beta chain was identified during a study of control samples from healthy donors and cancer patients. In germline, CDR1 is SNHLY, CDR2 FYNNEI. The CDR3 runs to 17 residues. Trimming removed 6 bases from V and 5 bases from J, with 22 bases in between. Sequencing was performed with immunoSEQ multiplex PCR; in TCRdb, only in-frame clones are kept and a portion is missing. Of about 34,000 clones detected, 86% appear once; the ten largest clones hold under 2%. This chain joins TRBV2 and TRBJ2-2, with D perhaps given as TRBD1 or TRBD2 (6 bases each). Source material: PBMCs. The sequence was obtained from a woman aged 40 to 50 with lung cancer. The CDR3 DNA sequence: TGTGCCAGCAGGAGAGAGACAGGCCTCCGGGGGACCGGGGAGCTGTTTTTT. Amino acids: CASRRETGLRGTGELFF.